These 3 T cell receptor gamma chains came from one sample sequenced in a study of gamma delta lymphoproliferative disorders and STAT genes. TCRdb re-identified clones in the multiplex PCR reads via CATT. The data show about 610 gamma-chain clones, approximately 16% seen once. The receptor sequences were amplified from genomic DNA of peripheral blood mononuclear cells. Material: blood. Every receptor here comes from a human donor in good health.

In its sample, this clone is medium-sized. V is TRGV4 and J is TRGJ1 or TRGJ2. No J gene is reported in TCRdb; it was inferred here by comparing the DNA with germline. This CDR3 has 14 amino acids. Trimming cost V 4 bases and J 0 bases; bases outside gene matches: 6. The V gene's germline CDR1 is EGSTGY and CDR2 YDSYTSSV. CDR3 in amino acids: CATWEMGNYYKKLF. The DNA of the CDR3 is TGTGCCACCTGGGAGATGGGGAATTATTATAAGAAACTCTTT.

In the case of this clone: TCRdb records a much larger clone's protein for this DNA, with a difference at residue 5 that likely arises from a read error; the protein given is the translation of the DNA. This rearrangement joins TRGV3 to TRGJ1 or TRGJ2. No J gene was available from TCRdb, and it was assigned here by a germline match of the DNA. Losses at the gene ends were 5 bases for V and 1 base for J; bases not matched to a gene: 5. The length of the CDR3 is 13 residues. The germline V gene has CDR1 VTNTFY and CDR2 YDVSTARD (reference sequence). The CDR3 is CATWGSNYYKKLF. CDR3 nucleotide sequence: TGTGCCACCTGGGGCAGCAATTATTATAAGAAACTCTTT.

This clone is termed large. V is TRGV3 and J is TRGJ1 or TRGJ2. TCRdb does not report a J gene; here it was assigned by matching the DNA to germline references. Unmatched junction bases numbered 3, after V lost 1 base and J lost 6 bases. This CDR3 spans 12 amino acids. Germline CDR1 and CDR2: VTNTFY and YDVSTARD (reference sequence). The CDR3 sequence is CATWDSFYKKLF. The CDR3 DNA reads TGTGCCACCTGGGACAGCTTTTATAAGAAACTCTTT.